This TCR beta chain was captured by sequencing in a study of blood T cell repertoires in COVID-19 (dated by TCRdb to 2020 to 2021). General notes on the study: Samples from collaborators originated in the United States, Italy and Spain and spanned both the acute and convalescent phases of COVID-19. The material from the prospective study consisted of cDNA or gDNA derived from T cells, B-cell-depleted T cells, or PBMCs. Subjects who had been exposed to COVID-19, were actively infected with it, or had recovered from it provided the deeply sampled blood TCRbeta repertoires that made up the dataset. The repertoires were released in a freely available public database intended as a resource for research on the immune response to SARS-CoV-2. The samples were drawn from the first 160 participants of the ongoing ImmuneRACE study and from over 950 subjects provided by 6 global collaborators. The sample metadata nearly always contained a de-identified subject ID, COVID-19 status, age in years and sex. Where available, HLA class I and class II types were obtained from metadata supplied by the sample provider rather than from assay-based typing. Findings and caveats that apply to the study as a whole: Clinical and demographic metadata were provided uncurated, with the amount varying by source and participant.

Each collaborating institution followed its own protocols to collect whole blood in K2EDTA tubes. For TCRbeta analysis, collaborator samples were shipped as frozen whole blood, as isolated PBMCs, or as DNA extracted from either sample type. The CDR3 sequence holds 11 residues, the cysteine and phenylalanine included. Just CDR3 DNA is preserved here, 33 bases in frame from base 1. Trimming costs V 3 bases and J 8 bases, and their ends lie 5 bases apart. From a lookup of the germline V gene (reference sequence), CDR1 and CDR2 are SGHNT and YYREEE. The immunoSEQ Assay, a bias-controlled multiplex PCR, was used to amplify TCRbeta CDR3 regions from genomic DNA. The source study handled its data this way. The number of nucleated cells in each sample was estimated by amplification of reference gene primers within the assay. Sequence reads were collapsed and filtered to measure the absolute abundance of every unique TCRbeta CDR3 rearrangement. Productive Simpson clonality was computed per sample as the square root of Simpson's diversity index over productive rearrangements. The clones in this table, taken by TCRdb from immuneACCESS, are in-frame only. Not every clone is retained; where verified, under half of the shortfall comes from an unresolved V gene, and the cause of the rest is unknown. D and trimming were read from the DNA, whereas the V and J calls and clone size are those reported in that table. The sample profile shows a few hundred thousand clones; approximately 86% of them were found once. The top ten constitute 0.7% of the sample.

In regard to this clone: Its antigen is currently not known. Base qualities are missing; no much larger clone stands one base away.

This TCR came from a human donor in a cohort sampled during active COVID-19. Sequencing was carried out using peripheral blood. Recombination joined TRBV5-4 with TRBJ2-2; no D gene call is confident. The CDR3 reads CASSSEGELFF. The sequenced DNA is TGTGCCAGCAGCTCGGAGGGGGAGCTGTTTTTT.